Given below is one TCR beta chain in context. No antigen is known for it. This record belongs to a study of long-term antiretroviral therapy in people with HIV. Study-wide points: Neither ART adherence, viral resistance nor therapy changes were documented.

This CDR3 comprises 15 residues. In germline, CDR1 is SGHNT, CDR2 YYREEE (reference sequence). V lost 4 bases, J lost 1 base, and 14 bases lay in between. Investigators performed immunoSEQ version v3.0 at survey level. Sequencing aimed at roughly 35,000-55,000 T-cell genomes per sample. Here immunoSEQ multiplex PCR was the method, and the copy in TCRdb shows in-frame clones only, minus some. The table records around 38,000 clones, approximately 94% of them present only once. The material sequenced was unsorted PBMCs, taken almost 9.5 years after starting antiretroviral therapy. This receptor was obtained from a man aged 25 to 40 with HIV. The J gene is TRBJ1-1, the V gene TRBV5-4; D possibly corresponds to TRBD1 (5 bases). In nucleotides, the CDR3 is TGTGCCAGCAGCCCCGGGGCGGCTGGGAACACTGAAGCTTTCTTT. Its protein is CASSPGAAGNTEAFF.